This T cell receptor beta chain was profiled in a study of blood T cells in healthy people across ages (dated by TCRdb to 2013 to 2016). Regarding the complete study: In model experiments, roughly one uniquely barcoded TCR beta cDNA molecule per two T cells was captured by template switching. Two additional independent replicas of 1 million unique cDNA reads from the same blood draw were analyzed for two donors (one aged 18 to 30 and one aged 80 or older). Age-related changes in TCR beta repertoire diversity were measured in the study by deep sequencing normalized with unique cDNA molecular identifiers. Four age groups were formed from the donors: young (average roughly 16 years), middle-aged (approximately 39), aged (around 62) and long-lived (roughly 88).

Study-level results and caveats: Bulk unsorted PBMC profiling prevented conclusive comparison of naive and antigen-experienced compartments. Compared with the aged group, the long-lived group had more naive CD4+ T cells, fewer expanded clones and increased TCR diversity, suggesting age selection. Observed TCR beta diversity correlated strongly with the percentage of naive T cells measured by flow cytometry. Estimates of total diversity based on one million sequenced T cells were regarded as lower bounds and as underestimates. As age increased, observed TCR beta diversity per million T cells dropped in a roughly linear way, and a significant reduction was already evident by age 40. Donor CMV infection status was unknown, potentially confounding age-related changes in expanded clonotypes.

Library method: 5' RACE. The reads were generated on an Illumina HiSeq 2500. A second PCR of roughly 7 to 11 cycles was performed with a sample-barcoded 5' primer and a J-beta primer mix. A template-switch 5' adaptor carrying 12 random nucleotides introduced a unique molecular identifier onto each TCR beta cDNA molecule. Each sample yielded at least 3 million CDR3-containing paired-end reads. First-strand cDNA synthesis was performed from all RNA using the Mint cDNA synthesis kit, with priming by a TRBC-specific oligonucleotide. All cDNA was treated with uracil-DNA glycosylase and then went through a first 18-cycle PCR with the universal primers M1SS and BC2_uni_R. In the original analysis: For normalization, 1 million high-quality reads, each with a distinct molecular identifier, were randomly selected from each sample. Instead of being binned into consensus sequences, reads with shared molecular identifiers were discarded. MiTCR, set to a Q25 quality threshold and the strictest error-elimination algorithm, was used for CDR3 identification, clonotype clustering and error correction. Lower-bound total TCR beta diversity was estimated with a nonparametric unseen species model using Euler transformation. The public sequencing data were trimmed at Q25 with fastp and processed into clonotypes with MiXCR by TCRdb, which kept only in-frame beta chains. Every entry covers one CDR3 protein and lists the most common genes and DNA from its rows. The V and J calls and clone size are TCRdb's, not the authors'. Counted in this sample were about 930,000 distinct CDR3 sequences; 25% to 30% of them appeared once. The ten largest clones represent about a tenth of the sample.

The roughly 42 donors, aged about 6 to 90 years, were systemically healthy Caucasian individuals from Russia. Each donor gave about 9.7 milliliters of peripheral blood, drawn into EDTA-treated Vacutainer tubes. PBMCs were isolated by Ficoll-Paque density-gradient centrifugation, with at least 7 million obtained per sample. Total RNA, at least 6 micrograms per sample, was extracted from PBMCs with Trizol reagent. For every donor, an aliquot of PBMCs went through flow cytometry to measure the percentages of naive CD45RAhigh/CD27high T cells. Ends trimmed: V by 10 bases, J by 6 bases; bases unmatched to a gene: 5. The CDR3, from cysteine to phenylalanine, totals 12 residues. Just CDR3 DNA is preserved here, 36 bases in frame from base 1. For CDR1 and CDR2, the germline V gene lists MDHEN and SYDVKM. Turning to this clonotype: The antigen it binds to is not known. Within one base of it there is no much larger clone, and no base qualities were kept.

This same sample was also taken into another study, of T cells of mothers and their children. Per that second paper: The donors were nine systemically healthy Caucasian individuals, made up of three mothers and their six children. cDNA synthesis used all of the extracted RNA, with roughly 1.5 ug of RNA in each 15 ul reaction. In the second PCR, the M1S primer added sample barcodes and 2-4 random nucleotides. Over 9.5 million TCR beta CDR3 reads came from each mother, compared with around 3 million reads from each child. Thymic selection shapes the output of TCR recombination in a similar way in related and unrelated pairs, and inherited differences have a minor effect. Normalized repertoire overlap was always slightly but never significantly higher in related than unrelated mother-child pairs. With a sensitivity of approximately 100 clones per million clonotypes, no persistent microchimeric T cell clones were detected. To look for features that set related mother-child pairs apart from unrelated individuals, the researchers ran deep NGS to compare the TCR beta repertoires of mothers and children. The mean age was roughly 36 +/- 4 years for the mothers and about 10 +/- 4 years for the children. After adapter ligation was performed with NEBNext reagents, the libraries were sequenced on an Illumina HiSeq 2000 with 100+100 nt paired-end reads. To prevent cross-contamination, the mother and child libraries were prepared a month apart and were sequenced in separate runs. Each donor had between about 450,000 and 2,100,000 distinct TCR beta clonotypes identified. Naive TCR beta clonotypes were estimated from low-frequency clonotypes matched to each donor's FACS-determined naive share, without sorting.

The sequencing input was blood. This TCR was sampled from a middle-aged woman in good health. Here the chain combines TRBV28 and TRBJ1-5, with 8 junctional bases fitting TRBD1. The nucleotides are TGTGCCACCTGGACAGGGAGTCAGCCCCAGCATTTT. Translated, this gives CATWTGSQPQHF.